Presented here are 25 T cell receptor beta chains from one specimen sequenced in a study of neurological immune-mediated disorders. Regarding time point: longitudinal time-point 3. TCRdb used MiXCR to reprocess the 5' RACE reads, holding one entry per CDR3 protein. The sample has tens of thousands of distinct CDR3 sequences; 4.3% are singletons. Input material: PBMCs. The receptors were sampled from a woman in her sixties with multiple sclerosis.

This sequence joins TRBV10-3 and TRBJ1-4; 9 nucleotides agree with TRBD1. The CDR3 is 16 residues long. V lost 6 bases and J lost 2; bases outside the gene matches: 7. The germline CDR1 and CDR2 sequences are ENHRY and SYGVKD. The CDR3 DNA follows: TGTGCCATCAGCCCACAGGGGGCGAGTACTAATGAAAAACTGTTTTTT. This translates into CAISPQGASTNEKLFF.

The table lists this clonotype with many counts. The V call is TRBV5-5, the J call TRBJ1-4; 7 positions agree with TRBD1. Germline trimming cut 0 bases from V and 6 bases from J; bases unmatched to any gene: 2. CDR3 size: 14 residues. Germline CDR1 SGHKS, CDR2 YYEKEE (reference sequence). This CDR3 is CASSLEGGHEKLFF. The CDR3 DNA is TGTGCCAGCAGCTTGGAAGGGGGCCATGAAAAACTGTTTTTT.

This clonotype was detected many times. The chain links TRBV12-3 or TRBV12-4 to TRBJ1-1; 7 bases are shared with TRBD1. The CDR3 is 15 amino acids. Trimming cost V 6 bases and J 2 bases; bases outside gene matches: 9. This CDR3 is CASSPRQGENTEAFF. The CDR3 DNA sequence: TGTGCCAGCAGCCCTAGACAGGGAGAAAACACTGAAGCTTTCTTT.

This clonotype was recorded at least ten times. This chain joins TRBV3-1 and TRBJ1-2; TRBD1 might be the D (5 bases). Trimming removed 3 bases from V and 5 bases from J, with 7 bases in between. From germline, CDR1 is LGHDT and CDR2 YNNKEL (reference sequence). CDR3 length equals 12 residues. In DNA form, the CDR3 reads TGTGCCAGCAGCCATAGACAGTATGGCTACACCTTC. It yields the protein CASSHRQYGYTF.

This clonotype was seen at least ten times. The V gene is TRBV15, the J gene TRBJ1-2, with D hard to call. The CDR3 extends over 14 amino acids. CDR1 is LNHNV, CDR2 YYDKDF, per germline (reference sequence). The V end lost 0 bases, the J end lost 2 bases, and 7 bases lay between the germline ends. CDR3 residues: CATSRDGGNYGYTF. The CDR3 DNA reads TGTGCCACCAGCAGAGATGGAGGGAACTATGGCTACACCTTC.

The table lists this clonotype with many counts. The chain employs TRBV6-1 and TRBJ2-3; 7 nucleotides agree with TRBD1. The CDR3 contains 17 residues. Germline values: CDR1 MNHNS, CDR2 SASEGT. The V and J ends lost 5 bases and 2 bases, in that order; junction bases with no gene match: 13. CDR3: CASSRKGTVNPTDTQYF. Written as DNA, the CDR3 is TGTGCCAGCAGTCGAAAGGGGACAGTCAACCCCACAGATACGCAGTATTTT.

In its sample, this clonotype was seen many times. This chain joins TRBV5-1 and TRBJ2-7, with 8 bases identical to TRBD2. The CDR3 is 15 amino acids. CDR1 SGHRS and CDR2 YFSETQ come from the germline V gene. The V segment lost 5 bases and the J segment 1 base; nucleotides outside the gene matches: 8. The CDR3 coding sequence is TGCGCCAGCAGTTCCAGCGGGGGTCCTTCCTACGAGCAGTACTTC. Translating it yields CASSSSGGPSYEQYF.

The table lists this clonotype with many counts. The chain's CDR3 is CASSQEWATASHNEQFF. CDR3 in DNA: TGTGCCAGCAGCCAAGAGTGGGCTACAGCTAGCCACAATGAGCAGTTCTTC. The genes are TRBV4-2 and TRBJ2-1; D is perhaps TRBD2 (5 bases). V was shortened by 0 bases and J by 5 bases, with 17 bases between the two germline ends. Germline CDR1 reads LGHNA; CDR2 reads YNFKEQ. The CDR3 totals 17 residues.

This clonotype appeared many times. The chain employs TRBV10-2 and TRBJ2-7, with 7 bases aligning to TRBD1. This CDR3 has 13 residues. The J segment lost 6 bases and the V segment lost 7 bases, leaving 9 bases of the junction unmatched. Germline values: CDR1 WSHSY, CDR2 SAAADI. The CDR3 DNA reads TGCGCCAGCACTCCCGGGACAGCGAGCGAGCAGTACTTC. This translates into CASTPGTASEQYF.

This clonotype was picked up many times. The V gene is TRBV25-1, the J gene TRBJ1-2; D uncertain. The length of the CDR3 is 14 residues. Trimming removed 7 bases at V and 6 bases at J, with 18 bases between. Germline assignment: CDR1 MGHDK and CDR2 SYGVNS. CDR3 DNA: TGTGCCAGCACCCCAGCTGGACGCGCGGATGGCTACACCTTC. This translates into CASTPAGRADGYTF.

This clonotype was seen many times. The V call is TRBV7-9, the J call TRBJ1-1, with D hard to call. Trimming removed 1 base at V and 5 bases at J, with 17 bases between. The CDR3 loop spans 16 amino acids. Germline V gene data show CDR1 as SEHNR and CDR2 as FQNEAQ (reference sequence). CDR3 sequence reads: CASSLVVASGRTEAFF. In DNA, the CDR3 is TGTGCCAGCAGCTTAGTCGTGGCTTCTGGCCGGACTGAAGCTTTCTTT.

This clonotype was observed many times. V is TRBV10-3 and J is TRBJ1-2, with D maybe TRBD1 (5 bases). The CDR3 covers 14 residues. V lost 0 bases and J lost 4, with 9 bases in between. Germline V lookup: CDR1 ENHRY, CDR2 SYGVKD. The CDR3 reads CAISESAGSYGYTF. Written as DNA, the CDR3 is TGTGCCATCAGTGAGTCCGCAGGGAGCTATGGCTACACCTTC.

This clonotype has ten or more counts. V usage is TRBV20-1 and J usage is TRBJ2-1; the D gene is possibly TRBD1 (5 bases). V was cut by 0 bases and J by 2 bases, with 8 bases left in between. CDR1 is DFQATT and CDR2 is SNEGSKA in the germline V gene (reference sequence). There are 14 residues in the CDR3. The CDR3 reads CSARDGHTYNEQFF. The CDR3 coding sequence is TGCAGTGCTAGAGATGGACACACCTACAATGAGCAGTTCTTC.

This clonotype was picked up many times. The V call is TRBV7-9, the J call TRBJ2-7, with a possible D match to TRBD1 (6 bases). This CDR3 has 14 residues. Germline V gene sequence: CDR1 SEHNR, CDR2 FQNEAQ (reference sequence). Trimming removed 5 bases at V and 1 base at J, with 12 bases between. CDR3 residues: CASSPLTGSYEQYF. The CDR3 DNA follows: TGTGCCAGCAGCCCGTTAACAGGGTCCTACGAGCAGTACTTC.

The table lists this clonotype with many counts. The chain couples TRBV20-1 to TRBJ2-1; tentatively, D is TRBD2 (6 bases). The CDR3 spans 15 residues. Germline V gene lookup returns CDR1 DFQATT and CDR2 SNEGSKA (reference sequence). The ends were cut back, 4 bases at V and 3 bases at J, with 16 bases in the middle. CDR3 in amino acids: CSATLATAFYNEQFF. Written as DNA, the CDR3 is TGCAGTGCTACTCTAGCGACCGCCTTCTACAATGAGCAGTTCTTC.

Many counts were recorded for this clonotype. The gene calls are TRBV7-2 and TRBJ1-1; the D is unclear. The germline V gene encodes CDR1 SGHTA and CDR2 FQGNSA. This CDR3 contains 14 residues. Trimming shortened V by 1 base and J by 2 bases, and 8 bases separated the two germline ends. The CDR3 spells CASSLESGNTEAFF. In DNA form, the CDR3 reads TGTGCCAGCAGCTTAGAATCAGGAAACACTGAAGCTTTCTTT.

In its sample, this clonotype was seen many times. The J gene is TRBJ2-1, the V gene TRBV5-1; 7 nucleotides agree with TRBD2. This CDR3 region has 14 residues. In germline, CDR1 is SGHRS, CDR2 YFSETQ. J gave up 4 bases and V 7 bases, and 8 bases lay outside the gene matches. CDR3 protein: CASGREAGYNEQFF. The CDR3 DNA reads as TGCGCCAGCGGCCGGGAAGCGGGGTACAATGAGCAGTTCTTC.

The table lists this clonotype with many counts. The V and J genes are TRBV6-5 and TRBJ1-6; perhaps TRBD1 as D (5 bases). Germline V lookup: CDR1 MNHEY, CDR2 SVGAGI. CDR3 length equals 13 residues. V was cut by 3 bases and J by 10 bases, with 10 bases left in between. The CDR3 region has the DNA TGTGCCAGCAGTTATGATGGGGGATCACCCCTCCACTTT. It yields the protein CASSYDGGSPLHF.

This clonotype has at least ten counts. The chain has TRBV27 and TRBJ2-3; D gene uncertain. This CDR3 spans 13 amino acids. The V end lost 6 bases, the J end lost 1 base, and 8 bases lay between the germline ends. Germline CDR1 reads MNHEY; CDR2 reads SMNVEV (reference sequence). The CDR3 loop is CASRKAGTDTQYF. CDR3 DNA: TGTGCCAGCAGGAAGGCAGGCACAGATACGCAGTATTTT.

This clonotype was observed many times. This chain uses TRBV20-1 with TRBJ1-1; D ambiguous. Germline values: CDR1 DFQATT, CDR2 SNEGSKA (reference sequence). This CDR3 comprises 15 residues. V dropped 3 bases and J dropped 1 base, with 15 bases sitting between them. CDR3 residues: CSARRVFGENTEAFF. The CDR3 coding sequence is TGCAGTGCTAGGAGGGTATTTGGGGAGAACACTGAAGCTTTCTTT.

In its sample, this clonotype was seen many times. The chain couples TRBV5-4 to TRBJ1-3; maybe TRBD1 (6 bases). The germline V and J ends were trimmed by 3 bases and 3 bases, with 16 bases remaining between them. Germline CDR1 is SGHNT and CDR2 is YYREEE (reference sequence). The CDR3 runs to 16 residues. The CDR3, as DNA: TGTGCCAGCAGCTCTACCCGGGGGGCGCGTGGAAACACCATATATTTT. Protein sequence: CASSSTRGARGNTIYF.

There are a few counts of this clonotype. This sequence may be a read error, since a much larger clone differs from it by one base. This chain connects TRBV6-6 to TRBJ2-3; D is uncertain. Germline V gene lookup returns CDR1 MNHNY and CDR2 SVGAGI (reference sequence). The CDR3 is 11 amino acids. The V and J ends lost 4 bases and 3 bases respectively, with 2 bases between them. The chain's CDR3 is CASSWTDTQYF. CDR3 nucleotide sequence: TGTGCCAGCAGTTGGACAGATACGCAGTATTTT.

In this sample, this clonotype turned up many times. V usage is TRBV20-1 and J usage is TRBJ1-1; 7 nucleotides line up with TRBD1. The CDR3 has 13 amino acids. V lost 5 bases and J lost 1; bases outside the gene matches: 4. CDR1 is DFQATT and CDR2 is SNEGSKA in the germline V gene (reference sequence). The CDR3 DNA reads TGCAGTGCTGACCGGGACAGGAACACTGAAGCTTTCTTT. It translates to CSADRDRNTEAFF.

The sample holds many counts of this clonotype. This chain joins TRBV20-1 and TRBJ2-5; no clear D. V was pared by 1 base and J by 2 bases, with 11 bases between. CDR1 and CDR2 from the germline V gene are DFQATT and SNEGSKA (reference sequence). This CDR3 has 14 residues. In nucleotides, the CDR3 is TGCAGTGCTAGAGTTGGATCAGTACAAGAGACCCAGTACTTC. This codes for CSARVGSVQETQYF.

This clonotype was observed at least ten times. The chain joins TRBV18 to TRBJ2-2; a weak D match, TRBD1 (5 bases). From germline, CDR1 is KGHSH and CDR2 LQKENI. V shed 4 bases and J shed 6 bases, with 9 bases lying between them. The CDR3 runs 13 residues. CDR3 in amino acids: CASSQTEAGELFF. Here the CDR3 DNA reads TGTGCCAGCTCACAGACAGAAGCCGGGGAGCTGTTTTTT.